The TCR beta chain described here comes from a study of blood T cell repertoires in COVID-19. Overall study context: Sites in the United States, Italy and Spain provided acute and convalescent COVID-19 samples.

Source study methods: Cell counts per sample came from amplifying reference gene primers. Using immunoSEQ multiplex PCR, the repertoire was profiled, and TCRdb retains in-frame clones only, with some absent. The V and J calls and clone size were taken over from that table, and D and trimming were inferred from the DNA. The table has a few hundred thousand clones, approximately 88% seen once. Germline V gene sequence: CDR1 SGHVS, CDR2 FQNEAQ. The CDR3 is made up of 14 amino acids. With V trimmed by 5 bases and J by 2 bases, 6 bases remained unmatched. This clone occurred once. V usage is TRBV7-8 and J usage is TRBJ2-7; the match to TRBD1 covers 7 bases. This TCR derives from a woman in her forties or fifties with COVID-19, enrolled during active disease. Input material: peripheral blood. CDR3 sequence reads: CASSQGQAPYEQYF. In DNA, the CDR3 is TGTGCCAGCAGCCAAGGACAGGCCCCCTACGAGCAGTACTTC.